This TCR beta chain was sequenced for a study of blood T cell repertoires in COVID-19. Only in-frame clones appear in the TCRdb table, and some are missing; sequencing was by immunoSEQ multiplex PCR. The sample has around 270,000 clones; around 89% are singletons. The specimen was peripheral blood. This TCR was recovered from a man aged 40-55 years with acute or convalescent COVID-19.

The CDR3 sequence: CASRAGGTEAFF. The CDR3 coding sequence is TGTGCCAGTAGGGCAGGGGGTACTGAAGCTTTCTTT. This sequence joins TRBV19 and TRBJ1-1; 7 bases are shared with TRBD1. Per germline, CDR1 LNHDA and CDR2 SQIVND (reference sequence). V dropped 6 bases and J dropped 5; count of bases not matched to a gene: 3. The length of the CDR3 is 12 residues. The whole variable domain, filled in from reference TRBV19 and TRBJ1-1, reads DGGITQSPKYLFRKEGQNVTLSCEQNLNHDAMYWYRQDPGQGLRLIYYSQIVNDFQKGDIAEGYSVSREKKESFPLTVTSAQKNPTAFYLCASRAGGTEAFFGQGTRLTVV.